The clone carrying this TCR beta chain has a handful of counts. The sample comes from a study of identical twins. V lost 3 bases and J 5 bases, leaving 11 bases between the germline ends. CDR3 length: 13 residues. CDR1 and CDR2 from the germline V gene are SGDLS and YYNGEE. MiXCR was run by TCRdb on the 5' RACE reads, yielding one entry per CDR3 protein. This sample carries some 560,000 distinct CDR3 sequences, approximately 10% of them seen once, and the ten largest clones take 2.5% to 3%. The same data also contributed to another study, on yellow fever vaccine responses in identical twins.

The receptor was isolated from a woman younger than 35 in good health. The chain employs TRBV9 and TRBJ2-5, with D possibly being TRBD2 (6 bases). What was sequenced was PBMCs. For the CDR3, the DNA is TGTGCCAGCAGCGGCACTAGCAGCGAGACCCAGTACTTC. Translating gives CASSGTSSETQYF.